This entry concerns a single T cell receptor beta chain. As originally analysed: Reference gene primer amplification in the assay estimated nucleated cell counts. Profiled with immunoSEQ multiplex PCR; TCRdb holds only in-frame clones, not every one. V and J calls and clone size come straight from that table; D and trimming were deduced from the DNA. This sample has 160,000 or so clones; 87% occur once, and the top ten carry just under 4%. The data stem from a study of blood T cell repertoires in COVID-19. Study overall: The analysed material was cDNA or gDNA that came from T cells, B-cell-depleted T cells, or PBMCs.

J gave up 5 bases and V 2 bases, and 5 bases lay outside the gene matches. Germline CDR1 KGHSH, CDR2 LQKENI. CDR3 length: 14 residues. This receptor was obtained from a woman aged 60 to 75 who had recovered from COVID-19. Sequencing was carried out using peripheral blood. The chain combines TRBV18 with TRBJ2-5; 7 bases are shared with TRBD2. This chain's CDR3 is CASSPWEGLETQYF. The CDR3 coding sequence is TGTGCCAGCTCACCATGGGAGGGGCTGGAGACCCAGTACTTC.